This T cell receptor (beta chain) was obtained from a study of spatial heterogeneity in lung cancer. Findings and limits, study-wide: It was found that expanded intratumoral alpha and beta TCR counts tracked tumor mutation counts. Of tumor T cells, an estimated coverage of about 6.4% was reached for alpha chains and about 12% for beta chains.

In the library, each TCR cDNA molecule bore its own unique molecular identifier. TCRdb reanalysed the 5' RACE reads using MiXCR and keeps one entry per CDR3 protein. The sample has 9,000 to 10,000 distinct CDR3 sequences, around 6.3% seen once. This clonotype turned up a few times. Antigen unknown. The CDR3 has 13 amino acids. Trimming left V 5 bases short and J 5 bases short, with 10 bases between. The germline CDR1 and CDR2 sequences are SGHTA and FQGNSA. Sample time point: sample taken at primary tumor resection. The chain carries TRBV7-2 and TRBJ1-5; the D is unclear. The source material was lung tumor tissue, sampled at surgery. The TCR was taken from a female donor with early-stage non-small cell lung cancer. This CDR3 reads CASSLSPDQPQHF. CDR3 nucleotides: TGTGCCAGCAGCCTTTCCCCTGATCAGCCCCAGCATTTT.